This T cell receptor beta chain is drawn from a study of blood T cell repertoires in COVID-19. Study information: T cells, B-cell-depleted T cells, or PBMCs supplied cDNA or gDNA.

V was clipped by 4 bases and J by 3 bases, with 21 bases between them. Germline CDR1 reads SGHDN; CDR2 reads FVKESK. CDR3 length equals 17 residues. This clone showed up just once. The data were produced by immunoSEQ multiplex PCR, yet TCRdb's version contains in-frame clones alone and is incomplete. The data show roughly 170,000 clones, with roughly 84% seen just once and roughly 20% held by the top ten. This rearrangement joins TRBV14 to TRBJ1-2; TRBD1 is a possible D gene (5 bases). The sample taken for sequencing was PBMCs or T cells enriched from blood (not recorded which). The receptor was isolated from a man between 60 and 75 years old who had recovered from COVID-19. CDR3 loop: CASSPSLGLTFDYGYTF. For the CDR3, the DNA is TGTGCCAGCAGCCCTTCCCTGGGACTTACCTTCGACTATGGCTACACCTTC.